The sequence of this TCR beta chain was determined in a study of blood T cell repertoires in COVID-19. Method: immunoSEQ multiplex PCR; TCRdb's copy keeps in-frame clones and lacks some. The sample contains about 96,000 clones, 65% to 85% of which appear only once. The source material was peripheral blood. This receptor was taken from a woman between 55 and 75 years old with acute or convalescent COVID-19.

CDR3 nucleotide sequence: TGTGCCAGCAAACTCAGGGGGATGTCCTACGAGCAGTACTTC. It codes for CASKLRGMSYEQYF. The genes are TRBV27 and TRBJ2-7; 7 bases match TRBD1. With V trimmed by 7 bases and J by 1 base, 7 bases remained unmatched. Germline V CDR1 and CDR2: MNHEY, SMNVEV (reference sequence). The CDR3 has 14 residues.